Shown below are 21 T cell receptor beta chains from a single sample sequenced in a study of cytomegalovirus exposure and HLA in healthy donors. The PCR ran on 60 Vbeta and 13 Jbeta primers. This table comes from immunoSEQ multiplex PCR, and its TCRdb copy is limited to in-frame clones, with some not included. The table shows 130,000 or so clones, with over 70% occurring only once. Sequenced: PBMCs. The source of these receptors is a woman aged 40-49 years in good health and CMV-seropositive.

This clone appeared a single time. V gene TRBV7-3 combines with J gene TRBJ2-3; 9 bases match TRBD2. This CDR3 is 16 amino acids long. J gave up 4 bases and V 1 base, and 6 bases lay outside the gene matches. Looked up from germline, CDR1 is SGHTA and CDR2 is FQGTGA. The CDR3 region has the DNA TGTGCCAGCAGCTTAAGGGGGCGGGAGGGACCAGATACGCAGTATTTT. Translating it yields CASSLRGREGPDTQYF.

This clone was counted once. The V call is TRBV7-2, the J call TRBJ1-6, with 9 bases lining up with TRBD1. Germline CDR1 is SGHTA and CDR2 is FQGNSA. CDR3 size: 14 residues. Trimming at V came to 4 bases and at J to 8 bases, leaving 3 bases not matched to a gene. In DNA, the CDR3 is TGTGCCAGCAGCTCGGGGACAGGGCATTCACCCCTCCACTTT. Its translation: CASSSGTGHSPLHF.

This clone was seen a handful of times. This chain links TRBV5-8 with TRBJ2-7; 12 positions match TRBD1. The CDR3 consists of 17 residues. Germline-derived CDR1 and CDR2 are SGHTS and YDEGEE. The V segment lost 3 bases and the J segment 2 bases; nucleotides outside the gene matches: 9. Here the CDR3 DNA reads TGTGCCAGCAGCTGGGACAGGGGGCGCGACCTAACCTACGAGCAGTACTTC. It encodes CASSWDRGRDLTYEQYF.

J is TRBJ2-7 and V is TRBV7-2; no definite D call. The CDR3 length is 15 residues. Trimming left V 2 bases short and J 2 bases short, with 13 bases between. Germline-derived CDR1 and CDR2 are SGHTA and FQGNSA. Here the CDR3 DNA reads TGTGCCAGCAGCTTATCCCTCCAAGCCACCTACGAGCAGTACTTC. Amino acid sequence: CASSLSLQATYEQYF. Looking up the rest from reference TRBV7-2 and TRBJ2-7 gives the full variable domain: GAGVSQSPSNKVTEKGKDVELRCDPISGHTALYWYRQSLGQGLEFLIYFQGNSAPDKSGLPSDRFSAERTGGSVSTLTIQRTQQEDSAVYLCASSLSLQATYEQYFGPGTRLTVT.

The genes are TRBV28 and TRBJ2-2; D may be TRBD1 (6 bases). V gave up 5 bases and J gave up 0 bases, with 16 bases separating them. The V gene's germline CDR1 is MDHEN and CDR2 SYDVKM. CDR3 length: 17 amino acids. The CDR3 protein is CASSGYRTATNTGELFF. The CDR3, as DNA: TGTGCCAGCAGTGGATATCGGACAGCTACGAACACCGGGGAGCTGTTTTTT.

The chain recombines TRBV6-6 with TRBJ1-1; maybe TRBD1 (5 bases). Germline loops: CDR1 MNHNY, CDR2 SVGAGI (reference sequence). With 7 bases removed from V and 3 bases from J, the gap between germline ends came to 12 bases. This CDR3 has 13 residues. CDR3 in amino acids: CASIQGWDTEAFF. CDR3 coding DNA: TGTGCCAGCATTCAGGGTTGGGACACTGAAGCTTTCTTT.

This sequence joins TRBV9 and TRBJ2-1, with 9 nucleotides matching TRBD2. In germline, CDR1 is SGDLS, CDR2 YYNGEE. This CDR3 spans 15 amino acids. After removal of 3 bases from V and 4 bases from J, the junction contained 5 bases not matched to a gene. The CDR3 here is CASSARTSAYNEQFF. In nucleotides, the CDR3 is TGTGCCAGCAGCGCCCGGACTAGCGCGTACAATGAGCAGTTCTTC.

This chain connects TRBV2 to TRBJ1-5, with a weak D call TRBD1 (5 bases). Germline V CDR1 and CDR2: SNHLY, FYNNEI. This CDR3 has 15 amino acids. With 3 bases removed from V and 1 base from J, the gap between germline ends came to 10 bases. The CDR3 bases are TGTGCCAGCAGTGATGAGGCAGGGAGCAATCAGCCCCAGCATTTT. This codes for CASSDEAGSNQPQHF.

The chain employs TRBV5-6 and TRBJ1-6; D uncertain. Germline V CDR1 and CDR2: SGHDT, YYEEEE. The CDR3 runs to 12 residues. The V and J ends lost 4 bases and 9 bases respectively, with 8 bases between them. The CDR3 DNA follows: TGTGCCAGCAGCGGCGGGTTTTCACCCCTCCACTTT. It codes for CASSGGFSPLHF.

This clone was seen more than once but under ten times. The chain has TRBV5-1 and TRBJ2-7; D ambiguous. Between the trimmed V and J ends, which lost 0 bases and 2 bases, there was a span of 6 bases. From germline, CDR1 is SGHRS and CDR2 YFSETQ. The CDR3 runs 13 residues. Written as DNA, the CDR3 is TGCGCCAGCAGCTTGGATTTAGCCTACGAGCAGTACTTC. As protein: CASSLDLAYEQYF.

This rearrangement joins TRBV6-1 to TRBJ2-1, with TRBD2 identical over 8 bases. Germline V gene sequence: CDR1 MNHNS, CDR2 SASEGT. With 5 bases clipped from V and 5 bases from J, the junction kept 5 bases outside the gene matches. This CDR3 has 14 residues. CDR3 bases: TGTGCCAGCAGTAGCGGGAGTGGGCACAATGAGCAGTTCTTC. Translation gives CASSSGSGHNEQFF.

This clone turned up a few times. The J gene is TRBJ1-5, the V gene TRBV19; possibly TRBD1 for D (6 bases). V was pared by 1 base and J by 2 bases, with 15 bases between. This CDR3 spans 17 amino acids. The germline V gene encodes CDR1 LNHDA and CDR2 SQIVND (reference sequence). The CDR3 DNA follows: TGTGCCAGTAGTATAGGGGACACCAGGACGGGCAATCAGCCCCAGCATTTT. Its translation is CASSIGDTRTGNQPQHF.

The gene calls are TRBV6-4 and TRBJ1-1; no definite D call. The V and J ends lost 5 bases and 4 bases respectively, with 5 bases between them. Germline assignment: CDR1 MRHNA and CDR2 SNTAGT. The CDR3 covers 11 residues. CDR3 residues: CASSPSTEAFF. CDR3 in DNA: TGTGCCAGCAGTCCCAGCACTGAAGCTTTCTTT.

The chain carries TRBV19 and TRBJ2-2; possible D gene TRBD1, 5 bases. This CDR3 spans 14 amino acids. Germline V lookup: CDR1 LNHDA, CDR2 SQIVND (reference sequence). Trimming removed 2 bases at V and 7 bases at J, with 11 bases between. CDR3: CASSIQGNIGELFF. For the CDR3, the DNA is TGTGCCAGTAGTATACAGGGAAATATCGGGGAGCTGTTTTTT.

The chain is built from TRBV11-1 and TRBJ2-5; tentative D call: TRBD1 (6 bases). This CDR3 has 14 residues. V lost 3 bases and J lost 2, with 10 bases in between. Germline V gives CDR1 SGHAT, CDR2 FQDESV (reference sequence). DNA for the CDR3: TGTGCCAGCAGCTTCCAGGGGTTTCAAGAGACCCAGTACTTC. Its translation: CASSFQGFQETQYF. Full variable domain (missing parts from reference TRBV11-1 and TRBJ2-5): EAEVAQSPRYKITEKSQAVAFWCDPISGHATLYWYRQILGQGPELLVQFQDESVVDDSQLPKDRFSAERLKGVDSTLKIQPAELGDSAMYLCASSFQGFQETQYFGPGTRLLVL.

This sequence joins TRBV7-9 and TRBJ2-1; D is possibly TRBD2 (6 bases). Germline values: CDR1 SEHNR, CDR2 FQNEAQ (reference sequence). The CDR3 runs to 16 residues. Between the trimmed V and J ends, which lost 1 base and 4 bases, there was a span of 14 bases. CDR3 amino acids: CASSLVPPGTYNEQFF. The DNA of the CDR3 is TGTGCCAGCAGCTTAGTGCCCCCGGGGACTTACAATGAGCAGTTCTTC.

This clone was counted only a few times. V gene TRBV29-1 combines with J gene TRBJ2-1; D gene unclear. Deletions cut 7 bases from V and 0 bases from J, with 7 bases between. Germline loops: CDR1 SQVTM, CDR2 ANQGSEA. CDR3 length: 12 residues. The CDR3 DNA is TGCAGCGCTGCTAGCTCCTACAATGAGCAGTTCTTC. Translated, it gives CSAASSYNEQFF.

Only a few counts were recorded for this clone. This chain uses TRBV5-6 with TRBJ2-2, with TRBD1 matching 10 bases. Germline V gene data show CDR1 as SGHDT and CDR2 as YYEEEE. Losses at the gene ends were 4 bases for V and 7 bases for J; bases not matched to a gene: 16. There are 18 residues in the CDR3. DNA of the CDR3: TGTGCCAGCAGCGGCCCGGGGGACAGGGGTCCGACTAACGGGGAGCTGTTTTTT. Translating gives CASSGPGDRGPTNGELFF.

This CDR3 reads CASSIAGEAGYEQYF. DNA for the CDR3: TGTGCCAGTAGTATTGCGGGAGAGGCAGGGTACGAGCAGTACTTC. The gene calls are TRBV19 and TRBJ2-7; 7 bases map to TRBD2. This CDR3 region has 15 residues. Germline values: CDR1 LNHDA, CDR2 SQIVND (reference sequence). J gave up 4 bases and V 3 bases, and 9 bases lay outside the gene matches. Looking up the rest from reference TRBV19 and TRBJ2-7 gives the full variable domain: DGGITQSPKYLFRKEGQNVTLSCEQNLNHDAMYWYRQDPGQGLRLIYYSQIVNDFQKGDIAEGYSVSREKKESFPLTVTSAQKNPTAFYLCASSIAGEAGYEQYFGPGTRLTVT.

Comments on this clone: Other DNA sequences in the same sample also yield this CDR3. The chain uses TRBV19 and TRBJ1-3; a weak D match, TRBD1 (6 bases). Between the trimmed V and J ends, which lost 6 bases and 0 bases, there was a span of 12 bases. Germline CDR1 and CDR2: LNHDA and SQIVND (reference sequence). The CDR3 covers 15 residues. The CDR3 loop is CASSPGHGSGNTIYF. For the CDR3, the DNA is TGTGCCAGTAGCCCGGGACACGGCTCTGGAAACACCATATATTTT.

This clone was observed a few times. The chain combines TRBV5-6 with TRBJ1-1, with D uncertain. Trimming pared 3 bases from V and 8 bases from J, leaving 20 bases between. CDR1 and CDR2 from the germline V gene are SGHDT and YYEEEE. The length of the CDR3 is 15 residues. CDR3 DNA: TGTGCCAGCAGCTCGTTATCAGAGGGAAATAGCGAAGCTTTCTTT. Its protein is CASSSLSEGNSEAFF.